The rows below give T cell receptor beta chains drawn from one sample of a study of shared clonotypes between healthy human individuals. The protocol was immunoSEQ multiplex PCR, while the TCRdb copy is restricted to in-frame clones and leaves out a portion. The table has about 1 million clones, about three quarters seen once; the top ten hold approximately 1.5%. The specimen was memory CD4+ T cells sorted from blood. These receptors came from a man younger than 35 in good health. CDR3s include the opening cysteine and the closing phenylalanine or tryptophan. Each record gives: CDR3 protein, V gene, clone size. Where a row states a size, it is once, few, many or the class of an expanded clone; other rows omit it.

CASSSGPLIIAEAFF TRBV5-5 -
CASSDPQGHEQYF TRBV6-6 -
CASSSPRGSYEQYF TRBV11-2 -
CASSRRQVQETQYF TRBV5-1 -
CASSLPERLTEAFF TRBV11-2 once
CARSLRGGAGYFSGNTIYF TRBV5-3 -
CASSVRMGELFF TRBV7-2 few
CSARDTGELFF TRBV20-1 -
CASSQGGLMLTNEKLFF TRBV4-3 -
CASSSVLGTSGTDTQYF TRBV5-1 -
CASSFRTEQETQYF TRBV7-9 -
CASSQGIDRDAGELFF TRBV4-1 -
CAIRQGAPLDTEAFF TRBV10-3 -
CASSPDRDSIYGYTF TRBV2 -
CASSGRGNQPQHF TRBV2 -
CASSRLNTEAFF TRBV5-6 few
CASSYTNQPQHF TRBV18 -
CASSLQTGAISNQPQHF TRBV9 -
CATIDRGRKQPQHF TRBV19 -
CASSLESGGPSEQFF TRBV5-1 -
CAISVDENSPLHF TRBV10-3 -
CASSLANTEAFF TRBV5-1 -
CASSMEGAGANVLTF TRBV19 -
CASSLGLAEKETQYF TRBV7-9 -
CASSLEESYEQYF TRBV11-1 -
CASSRRGSGGATDTQYF TRBV5-1 -
CASSLGRQLNSPLHF TRBV5-4 -
CASSDGEGSNQPQHF TRBV2 -
CASSLNLQGANVLTF TRBV5-8 -
CASSFGSSGANVLTF TRBV5-1 -
CASSPVNNTGTRVSYEQYF TRBV23-1 -
CASSRQALGQPQHF TRBV18 -
CASSQQGGNEKLFF TRBV5-6 -
CASSLGYGGGGETQYF TRBV7-2 -
CASSRGPFGRGVEAEAFF TRBV9 -
CASSESENQPQHF TRBV10-1 -
CASSQVLAGFGEQYF TRBV4-1 -
CASIRTGGYYGYTF TRBV6-1 -
CATSREAVGGEKLFF TRBV15 -
CATSRQQGSGNTIYF TRBV15 once
CASGPPWDRRNCYTF TRBV12-5 -
CASTRTVPEGYTF TRBV6-1 -
CASSAMGFNTEAFF TRBV6-1 -
CASTPAGSSYEQYF TRBV4-2 -
CASSLTSYEQYF TRBV7-2 -